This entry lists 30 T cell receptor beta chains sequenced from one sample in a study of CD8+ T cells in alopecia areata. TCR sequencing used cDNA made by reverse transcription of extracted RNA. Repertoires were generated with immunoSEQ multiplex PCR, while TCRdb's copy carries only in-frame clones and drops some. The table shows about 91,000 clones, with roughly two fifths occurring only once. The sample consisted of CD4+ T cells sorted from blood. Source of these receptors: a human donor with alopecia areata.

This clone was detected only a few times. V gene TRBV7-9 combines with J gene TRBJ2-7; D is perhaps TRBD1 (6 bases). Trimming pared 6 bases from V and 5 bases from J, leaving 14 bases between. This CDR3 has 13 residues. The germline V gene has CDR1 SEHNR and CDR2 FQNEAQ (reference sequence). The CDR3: CASSYGQINEQYF. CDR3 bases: TGTGCCAGCAGTTATGGACAGATCAACGAGCAGTACTTC.

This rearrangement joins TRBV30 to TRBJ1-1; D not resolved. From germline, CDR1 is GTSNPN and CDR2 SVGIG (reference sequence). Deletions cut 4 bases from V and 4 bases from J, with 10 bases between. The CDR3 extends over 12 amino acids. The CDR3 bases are TGTGCCTGGACGGTGGGAGGCACTGAAGCTTTCTTT. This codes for CAWTVGGTEAFF.

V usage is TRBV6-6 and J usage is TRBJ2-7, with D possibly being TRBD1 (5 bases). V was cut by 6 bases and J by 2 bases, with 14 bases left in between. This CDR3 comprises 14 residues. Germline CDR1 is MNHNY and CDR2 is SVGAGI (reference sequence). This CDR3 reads CASRPTDTPYEQYF. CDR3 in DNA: TGTGCCAGCAGACCCACGGACACCCCCTACGAGCAGTACTTC.

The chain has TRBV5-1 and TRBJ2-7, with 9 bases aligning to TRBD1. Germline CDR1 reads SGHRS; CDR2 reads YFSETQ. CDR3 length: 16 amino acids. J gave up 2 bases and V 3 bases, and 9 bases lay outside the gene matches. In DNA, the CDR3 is TGCGCCAGCAGCTCCCCGGGACAGGGTTCAACCTACGAGCAGTACTTC. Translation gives CASSSPGQGSTYEQYF.

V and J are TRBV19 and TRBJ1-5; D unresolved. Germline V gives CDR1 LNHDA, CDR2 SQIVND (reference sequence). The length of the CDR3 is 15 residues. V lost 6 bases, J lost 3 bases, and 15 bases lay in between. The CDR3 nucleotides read TGTGCCAGTAGCCTCGGGCCCGATTTCAATCAGCCCCAGCATTTT. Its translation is CASSLGPDFNQPQHF.

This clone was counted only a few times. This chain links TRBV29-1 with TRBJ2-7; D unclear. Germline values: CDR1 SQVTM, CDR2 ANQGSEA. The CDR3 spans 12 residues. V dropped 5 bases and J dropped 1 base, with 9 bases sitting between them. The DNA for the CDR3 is TGCAGCGTTCGCGCCTCTTCCTACGAGCAGTACTTC. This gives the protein CSVRASSYEQYF.

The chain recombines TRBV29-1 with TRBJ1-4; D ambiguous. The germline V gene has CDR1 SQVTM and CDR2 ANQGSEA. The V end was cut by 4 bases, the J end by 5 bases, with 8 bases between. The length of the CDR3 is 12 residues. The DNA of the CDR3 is TGCAGCGTTGGGCGAAGAAATGAAAAACTGTTTTTT. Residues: CSVGRRNEKLFF. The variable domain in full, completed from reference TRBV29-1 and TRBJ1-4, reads SAVISQKPSRDICQRGTSLTIQCQVDSQVTMMFWYRQQPGQSLTLIATANQGSEATYESGFVIDKFPISRPNLTFSTLTVSNMSPEDSSIYLCSVGRRNEKLFFGSGTQLSVL.

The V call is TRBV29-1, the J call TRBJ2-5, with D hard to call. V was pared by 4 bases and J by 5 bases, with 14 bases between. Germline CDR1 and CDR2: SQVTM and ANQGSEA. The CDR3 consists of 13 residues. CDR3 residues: CSVGRMALETQYF. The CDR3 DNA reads TGCAGCGTTGGGCGTATGGCCCTCGAGACCCAGTACTTC. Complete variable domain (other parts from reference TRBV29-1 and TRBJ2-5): SAVISQKPSRDICQRGTSLTIQCQVDSQVTMMFWYRQQPGQSLTLIATANQGSEATYESGFVIDKFPISRPNLTFSTLTVSNMSPEDSSIYLCSVGRMALETQYFGPGTRLLVL.

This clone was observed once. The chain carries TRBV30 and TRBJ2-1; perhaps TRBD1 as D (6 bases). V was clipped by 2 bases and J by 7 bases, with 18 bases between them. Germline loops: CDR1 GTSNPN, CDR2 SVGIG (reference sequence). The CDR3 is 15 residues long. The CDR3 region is CAWSPGQTRRNEQFF. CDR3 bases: TGTGCCTGGAGTCCCGGACAGACGCGGAGGAATGAGCAGTTCTTC.

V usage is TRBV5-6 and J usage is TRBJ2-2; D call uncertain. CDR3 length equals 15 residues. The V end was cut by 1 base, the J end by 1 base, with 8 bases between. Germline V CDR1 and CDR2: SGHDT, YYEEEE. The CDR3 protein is CASSLYSLNTGELFF. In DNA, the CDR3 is TGTGCCAGCAGCTTGTACAGCCTGAACACCGGGGAGCTGTTTTTT.

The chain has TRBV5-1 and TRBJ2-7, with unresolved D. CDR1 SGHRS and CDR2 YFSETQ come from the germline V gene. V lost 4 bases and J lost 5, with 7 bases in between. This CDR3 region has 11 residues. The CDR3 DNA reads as TGCGCCAGCAGCAACAGACACGAGCAGTACTTC. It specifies CASSNRHEQYF.

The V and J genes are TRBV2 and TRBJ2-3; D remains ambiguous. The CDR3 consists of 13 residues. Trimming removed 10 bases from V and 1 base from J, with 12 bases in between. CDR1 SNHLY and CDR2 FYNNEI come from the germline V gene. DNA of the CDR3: TGTGCCACCCCCGATGTACGCACAGATACGCAGTATTTT. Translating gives CATPDVRTDTQYF.

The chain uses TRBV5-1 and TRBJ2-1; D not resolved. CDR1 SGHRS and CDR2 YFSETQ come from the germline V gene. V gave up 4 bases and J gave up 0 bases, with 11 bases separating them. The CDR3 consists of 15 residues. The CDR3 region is CASSTAPSSYNEQFF. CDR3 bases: TGCGCCAGCAGCACCGCTCCGAGCTCCTACAATGAGCAGTTCTTC.

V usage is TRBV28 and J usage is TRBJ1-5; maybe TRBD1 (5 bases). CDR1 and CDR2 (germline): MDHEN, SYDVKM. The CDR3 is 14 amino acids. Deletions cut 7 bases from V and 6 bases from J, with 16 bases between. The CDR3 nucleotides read TGTGCCAGCATTGAGGGGCGGGGAAGTCAGCCCCAGCATTTT. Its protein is CASIEGRGSQPQHF.

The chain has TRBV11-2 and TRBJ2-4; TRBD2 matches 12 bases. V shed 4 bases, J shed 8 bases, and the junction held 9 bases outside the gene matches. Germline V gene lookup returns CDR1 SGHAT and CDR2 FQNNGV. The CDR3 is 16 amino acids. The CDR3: CASSSGLAGGRDIQYF. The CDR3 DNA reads TGTGCCAGCAGCTCGGGACTAGCGGGCGGGAGGGACATTCAGTACTTC.

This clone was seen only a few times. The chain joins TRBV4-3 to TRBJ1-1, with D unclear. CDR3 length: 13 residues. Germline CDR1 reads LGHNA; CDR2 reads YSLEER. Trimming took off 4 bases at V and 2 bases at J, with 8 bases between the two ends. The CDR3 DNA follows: TGCGCCAGCAGCCTCACAAGAAACACTGAAGCTTTCTTT. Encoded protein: CASSLTRNTEAFF.

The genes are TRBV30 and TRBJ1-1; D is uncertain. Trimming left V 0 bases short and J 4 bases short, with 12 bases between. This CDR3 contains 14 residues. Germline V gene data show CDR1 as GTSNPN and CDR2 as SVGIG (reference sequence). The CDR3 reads CAWSVSSGSTEAFF. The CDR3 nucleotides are TGTGCCTGGAGTGTAAGCTCGGGGAGCACTGAAGCTTTCTTT.

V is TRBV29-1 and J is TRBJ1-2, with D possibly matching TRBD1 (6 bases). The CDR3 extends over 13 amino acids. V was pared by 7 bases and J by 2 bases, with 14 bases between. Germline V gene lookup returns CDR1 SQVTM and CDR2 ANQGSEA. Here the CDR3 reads CSATGKSNYGYTF. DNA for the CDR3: TGCAGCGCAACAGGGAAATCAAACTATGGCTACACCTTC.

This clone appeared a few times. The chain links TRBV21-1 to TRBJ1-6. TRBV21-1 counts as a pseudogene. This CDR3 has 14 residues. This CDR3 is CASTVRQTNSPLHF. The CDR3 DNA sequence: TGTGCCAGCACCGTGCGGCAGACGAATTCACCCCTCCACTTT.

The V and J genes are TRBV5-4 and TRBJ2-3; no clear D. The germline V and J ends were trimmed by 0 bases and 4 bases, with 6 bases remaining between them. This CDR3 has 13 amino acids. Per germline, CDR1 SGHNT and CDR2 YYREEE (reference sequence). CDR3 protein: CASSLGDSDTQYF. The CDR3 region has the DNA TGTGCCAGCAGCTTGGGAGACTCAGATACGCAGTATTTT.

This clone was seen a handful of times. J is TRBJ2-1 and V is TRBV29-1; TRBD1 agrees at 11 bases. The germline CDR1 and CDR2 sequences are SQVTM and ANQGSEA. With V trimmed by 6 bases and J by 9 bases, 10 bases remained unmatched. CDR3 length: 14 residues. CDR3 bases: TGCAGCGTGACCGGCCGGGGACAGGGGGTTGAGCAGTTCTTC. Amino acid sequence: CSVTGRGQGVEQFF.

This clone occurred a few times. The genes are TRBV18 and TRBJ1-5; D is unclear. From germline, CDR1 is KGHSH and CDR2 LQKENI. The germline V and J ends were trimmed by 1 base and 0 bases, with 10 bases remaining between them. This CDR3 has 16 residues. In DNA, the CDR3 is TGTGCCAGCTCACCACTACCGGCTGATAGCAATCAGCCCCAGCATTTT. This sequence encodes CASSPLPADSNQPQHF.

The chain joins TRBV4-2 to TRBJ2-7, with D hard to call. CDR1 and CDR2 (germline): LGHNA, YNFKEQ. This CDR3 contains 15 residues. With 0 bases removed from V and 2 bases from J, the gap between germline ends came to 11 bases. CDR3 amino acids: CASSQEILTPYEQYF. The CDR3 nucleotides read TGTGCCAGCAGCCAAGAAATCCTAACTCCCTACGAGCAGTACTTC.

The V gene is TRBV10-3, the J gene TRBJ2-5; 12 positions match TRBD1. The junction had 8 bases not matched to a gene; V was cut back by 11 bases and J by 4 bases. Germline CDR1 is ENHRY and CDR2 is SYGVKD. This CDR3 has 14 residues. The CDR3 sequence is CASAGTGGAETQYF. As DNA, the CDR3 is TGTGCCTCTGCGGGGACAGGGGGCGCAGAGACCCAGTACTTC.

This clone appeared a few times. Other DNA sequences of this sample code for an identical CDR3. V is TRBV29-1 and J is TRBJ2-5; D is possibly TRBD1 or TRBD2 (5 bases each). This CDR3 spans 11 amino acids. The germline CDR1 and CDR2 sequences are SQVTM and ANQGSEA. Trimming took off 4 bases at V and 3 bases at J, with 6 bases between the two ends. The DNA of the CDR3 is TGCAGCGTTGGGGGGAAAGAGACCCAGTACTTC. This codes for CSVGGKETQYF.

This CDR3 is CSVGRDFTGELFF. CDR3 bases: TGCAGCGTTGGTCGGGATTTCACCGGGGAGCTGTTTTTT. This rearrangement joins TRBV29-1 to TRBJ2-2; weak D call: TRBD2 (5 bases). Germline V gene lookup returns CDR1 SQVTM and CDR2 ANQGSEA. The V end was cut by 4 bases, the J end by 4 bases, with 10 bases between. The length of the CDR3 is 13 residues.

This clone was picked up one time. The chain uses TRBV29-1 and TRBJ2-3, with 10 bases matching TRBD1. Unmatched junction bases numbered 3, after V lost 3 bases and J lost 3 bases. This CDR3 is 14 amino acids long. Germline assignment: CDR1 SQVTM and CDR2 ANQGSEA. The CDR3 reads CSVEGQGLTDTQYF. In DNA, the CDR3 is TGCAGCGTTGAGGGACAGGGGCTTACAGATACGCAGTATTTT.

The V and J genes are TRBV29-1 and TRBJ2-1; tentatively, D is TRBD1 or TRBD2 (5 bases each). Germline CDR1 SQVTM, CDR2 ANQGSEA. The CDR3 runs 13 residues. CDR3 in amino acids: CSHRLGAYNEQFF. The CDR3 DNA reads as TGCAGTCACCGGTTGGGGGCCTACAATGAGCAGTTCTTC.

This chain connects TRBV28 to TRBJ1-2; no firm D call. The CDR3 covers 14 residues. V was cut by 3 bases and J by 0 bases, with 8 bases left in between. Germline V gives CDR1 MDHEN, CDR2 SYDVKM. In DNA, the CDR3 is TGTGCCAGCAGTTTGGGCCAGCCTAACTATGGCTACACCTTC. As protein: CASSLGQPNYGYTF.

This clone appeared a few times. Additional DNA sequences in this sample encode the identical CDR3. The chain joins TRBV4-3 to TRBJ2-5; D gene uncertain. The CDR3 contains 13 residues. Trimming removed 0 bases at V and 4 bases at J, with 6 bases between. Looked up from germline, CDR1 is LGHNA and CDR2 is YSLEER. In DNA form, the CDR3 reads TGCGCCAGCAGCCAAGATCTGACAGAGACCCAGTACTTC. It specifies CASSQDLTETQYF.